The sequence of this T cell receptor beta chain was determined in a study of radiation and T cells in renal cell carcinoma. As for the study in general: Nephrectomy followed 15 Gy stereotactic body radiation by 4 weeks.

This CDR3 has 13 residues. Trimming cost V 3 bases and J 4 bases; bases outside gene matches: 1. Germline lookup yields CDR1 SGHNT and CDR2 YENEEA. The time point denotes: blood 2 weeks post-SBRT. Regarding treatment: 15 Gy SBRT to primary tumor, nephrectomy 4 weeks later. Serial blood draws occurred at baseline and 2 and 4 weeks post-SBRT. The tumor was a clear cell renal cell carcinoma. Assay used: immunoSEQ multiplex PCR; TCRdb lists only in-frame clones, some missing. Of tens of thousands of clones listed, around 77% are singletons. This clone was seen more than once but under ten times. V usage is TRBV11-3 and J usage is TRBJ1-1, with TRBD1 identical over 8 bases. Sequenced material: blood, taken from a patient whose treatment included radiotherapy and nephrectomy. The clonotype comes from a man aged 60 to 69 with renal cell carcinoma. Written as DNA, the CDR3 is TGTGCCAGCAGCTTCACAGGGGGCACTGAAGCTTTCTTT. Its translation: CASSFTGGTEAFF.